Sequencing of this TCR beta chain was carried out in a study of vaccination effects on CD4 cells after COVID-19. The wider study: The median interval between the second dose and post-vaccine sampling was 72 days. The study, taken as a whole, reports: Convalescent patients in the study were few, and early post-infection timepoints were absent. Within healthy vaccinees, only 1 of 255 vaccine-induced clones displayed cross-reactivity with common cold coronaviruses.

V was pared by 5 bases and J by 8 bases, with 6 bases of the junction left unmatched. This CDR3 region has 16 residues. Germline CDR1 is SGHNT and CDR2 is YENEEA. Turning to this clone: Its antigen is not known.

The repertoire was sequenced with immunoSEQ multiplex PCR; TCRdb's copy has only in-frame clones and lacks some. The data contain around 81,000 clones, roughly 73% of them singletons. Sequencing in the ViraFEST assay came after antigen-specific CD4+ T cells had been expanded with viral peptide pools, which were used to stimulate PBMC. With approximately 10 days of culture completed, CD4+ T cells were isolated. Vaccination of participants consisted of two doses of either the BNT162b2 or mRNA-1273 vaccine. In culture with roughly 10 IU/ml IL-2 and about 10 ug/ml peptides, PBMC were grown at two million per well.

The chain uses TRBV11-3 and TRBJ2-2; 15 bases line up with TRBD2. Sequenced material: CD4+ T cells from PBMCs cultured with HCoV-OC43 spike peptides, taken after COVID-19 vaccination. Noted subset: HCoV-OC43 spike overlapping peptide pool stimulation. The TCR originated in a human donor who received a COVID-19 vaccine. This CDR3 is CASSAGLAGGSGELFF. The CDR3 DNA reads as TGTGCCAGCAGCGCTGGACTAGCGGGGGGGTCAGGGGAGCTGTTTTTT. The full variable domain, its missing parts supplied by reference TRBV11-3 and TRBJ2-2, is EAGVVQSPRYKIIEKKQPVAFWCNPISGHNTLYWYLQNLGQGPELLIRYENEEAVDDSQLPKDRFSAERLKGVDSTLKIQPAELGDSAVYLCASSAGLAGGSGELFFGEGSRLTVL.